This T cell receptor (beta chain) was documented in a study of blood T cell repertoires in COVID-19. V lost 3 bases to trimming and J lost 9 bases, with 11 bases between them. Germline CDR1 and CDR2: MNHEY and SMNVEV (reference sequence). This CDR3 has 12 residues. Sequencing was performed with immunoSEQ multiplex PCR; in TCRdb, only in-frame clones are kept and a portion is missing. In the table there are 200,000 to 300,000 clones, around 84% of which are singletons. This sequence joins TRBV27 and TRBJ2-5; D may be TRBD2 (6 bases). The TCR sequence derives from a man aged 40-49 years who had recovered from COVID-19. Sequencing was carried out using PBMCs or T cells enriched from blood (not recorded which). CDR3 sequence (DNA): TGTGCCAGCAGTTTTCTAGGGAGGCCCCAGTACTTC. This gives the protein CASSFLGRPQYF.